These T cell receptor beta chains were read from a single sample in a study of beta chain features in type 1 diabetes. TCRdb's table, derived via immunoSEQ multiplex PCR, lists solely in-frame clones and lacks some. Here the sample spans about 330,000 clones, approximately 9.9% being singletons. The specimen was naive CD4+ T cells from blood. The source of these receptors is a woman aged 25 to 39 in good health. Each CDR3 is given with its conserved first and last residue. Clone size is given for some rows only: seen once, a few or many times, or a class if the clone is expanded.

abundance,v_gene,j_gene,CDR3aa
-,TRBV5-4,TRBJ2-5,CASSPVTGRQETQYF
-,TRBV18,TRBJ2-5,CASSPRAGVETQYF
-,TRBV29-1,TRBJ2-7,CSVSRGYEQYF
few,TRBV7-3,TRBJ2-3,CASSPGHAFPTDTQYF
few,TRBV11-2,TRBJ2-7,CASSSGSGEQYF
-,TRBV30,TRBJ2-1,CAWSVKFGGSYNEQFF
many,TRBV4-3,TRBJ2-1,CASSQVISGVEFF
-,TRBV9,TRBJ2-5,CASSVLGETQYF
few,TRBV2,TRBJ1-1,CASSEVGRAFF
few,TRBV7-6,TRBJ2-7,CASSRQGSSYEQYF
-,TRBV9,TRBJ1-5,CASSVGRGLNQPQHF
few,TRBV9,TRBJ1-2,CASSLTGVEGYTF
few,TRBV9,TRBJ2-1,CASSLSGGTNNEQFF
-,TRBV28,TRBJ2-7,CASSTWDRGRLYEQYF
few,TRBV7-2,TRBJ2-3,CASSSRTSGGADTQYF
few,TRBV7-9,TRBJ2-7,CASSLGGPYEQYF
-,TRBV7-6,TRBJ2-1,CASSLGEGGGHYNEQFF
-,TRBV9,TRBJ2-3,CASSVSAGSTDTQYF